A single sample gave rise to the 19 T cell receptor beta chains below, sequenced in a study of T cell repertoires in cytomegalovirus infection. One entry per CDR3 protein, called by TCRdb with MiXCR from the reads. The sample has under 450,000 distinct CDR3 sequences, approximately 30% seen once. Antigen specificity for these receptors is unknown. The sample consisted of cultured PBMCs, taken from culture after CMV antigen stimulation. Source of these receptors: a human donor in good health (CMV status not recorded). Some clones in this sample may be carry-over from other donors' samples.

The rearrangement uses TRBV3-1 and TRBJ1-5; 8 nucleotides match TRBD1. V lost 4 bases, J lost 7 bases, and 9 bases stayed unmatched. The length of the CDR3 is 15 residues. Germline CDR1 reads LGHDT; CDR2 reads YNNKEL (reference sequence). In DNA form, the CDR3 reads TGTGCCAGCAGCCCGATGACAGGGGTAGGGCAGCCCCAGCATTTT. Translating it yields CASSPMTGVGQPQHF. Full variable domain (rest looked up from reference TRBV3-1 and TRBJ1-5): DTAVSQTPKYLVTQMGNDKSIKCEQNLGHDTMYWYKQDSKKFLKIMFSYNNKELIINETVPNRFSPKSPDKAHLNLHINSLELGDSAVYFCASSPMTGVGQPQHFGDGTRLSIL.

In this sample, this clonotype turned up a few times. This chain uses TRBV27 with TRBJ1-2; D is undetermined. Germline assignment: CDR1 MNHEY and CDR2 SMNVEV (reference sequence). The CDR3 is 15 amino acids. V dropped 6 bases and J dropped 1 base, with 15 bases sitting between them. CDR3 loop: CASRRTAGINYGYTF. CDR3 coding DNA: TGTGCCAGCAGGAGGACCGCCGGAATTAACTATGGCTACACCTTC.

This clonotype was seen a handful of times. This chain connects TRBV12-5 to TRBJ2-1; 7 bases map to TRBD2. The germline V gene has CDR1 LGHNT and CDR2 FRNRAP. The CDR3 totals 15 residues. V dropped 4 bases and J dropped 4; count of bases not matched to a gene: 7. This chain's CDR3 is CASGWEGGSYNEQFF. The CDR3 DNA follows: TGTGCTAGTGGTTGGGAGGGAGGATCGTACAATGAGCAGTTCTTC.

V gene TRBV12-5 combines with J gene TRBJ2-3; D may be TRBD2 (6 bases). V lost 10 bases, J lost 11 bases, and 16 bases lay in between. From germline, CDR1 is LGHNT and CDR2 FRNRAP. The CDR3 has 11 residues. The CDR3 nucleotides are TGTGCTACCGACGGGGGAGTTAGGCAGTATTTT. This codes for CATDGGVRQYF.

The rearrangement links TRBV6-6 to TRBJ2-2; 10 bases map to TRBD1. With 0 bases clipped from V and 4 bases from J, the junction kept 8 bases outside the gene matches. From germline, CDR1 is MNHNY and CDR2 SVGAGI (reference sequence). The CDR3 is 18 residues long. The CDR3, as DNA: TGTGCCAGCAGTTACTCGAACTTGGGACAGGGGCCCACCGGGGAGCTGTTTTTT. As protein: CASSYSNLGQGPTGELFF.

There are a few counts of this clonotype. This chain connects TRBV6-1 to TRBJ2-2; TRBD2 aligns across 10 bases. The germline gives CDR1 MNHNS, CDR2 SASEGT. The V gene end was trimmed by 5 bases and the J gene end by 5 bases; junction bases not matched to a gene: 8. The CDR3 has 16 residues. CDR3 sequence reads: CASSSRTSGRTGELFF. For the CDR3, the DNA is TGTGCCAGCAGTTCCCGGACTAGCGGACGGACCGGGGAGCTGTTTTTT.

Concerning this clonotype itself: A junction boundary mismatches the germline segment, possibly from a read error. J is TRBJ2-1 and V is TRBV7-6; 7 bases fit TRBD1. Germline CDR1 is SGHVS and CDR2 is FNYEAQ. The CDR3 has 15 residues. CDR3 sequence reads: CASSPGQKVYNEQFF. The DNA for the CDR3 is TGTGCTAGCAGCCCGGGACAGAAAGTCTACAATGAGCAGTTCTTC.

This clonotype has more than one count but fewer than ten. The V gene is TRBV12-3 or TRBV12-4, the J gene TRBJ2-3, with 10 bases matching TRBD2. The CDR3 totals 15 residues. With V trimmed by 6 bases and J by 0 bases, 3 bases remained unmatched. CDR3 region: CASSQREGSTDTQYF. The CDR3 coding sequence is TGTGCCAGCAGCCAGCGGGAGGGGAGCACAGATACGCAGTATTTT.

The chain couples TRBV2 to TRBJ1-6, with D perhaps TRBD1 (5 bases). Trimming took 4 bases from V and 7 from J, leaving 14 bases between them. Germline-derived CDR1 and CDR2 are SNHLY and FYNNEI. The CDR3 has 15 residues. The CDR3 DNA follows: TGTGCCAGCAGTGTAACCGATGGGGCCAATTCACCCCTCCACTTT. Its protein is CASSVTDGANSPLHF.

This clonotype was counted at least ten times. The CDR3 sequence is CASSGRDRVFGYTF. CDR3 bases: TGTGCCAGCAGCGGCCGGGACAGGGTCTTTGGCTACACCTTC. The V gene is TRBV9, the J gene TRBJ1-2, with 9 bases aligning to TRBD1. Germline assignment: CDR1 SGDLS and CDR2 YYNGEE. V dropped 3 bases and J dropped 7; count of bases not matched to a gene: 7. The CDR3 is 14 residues long.

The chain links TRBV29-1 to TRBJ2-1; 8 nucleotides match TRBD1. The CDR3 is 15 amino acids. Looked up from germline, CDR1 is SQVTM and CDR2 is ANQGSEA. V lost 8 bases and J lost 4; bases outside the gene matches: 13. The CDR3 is CSFPGQAGTYNEQFF. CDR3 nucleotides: TGCAGCTTCCCGGGACAGGCTGGCACTTACAATGAGCAGTTCTTC.

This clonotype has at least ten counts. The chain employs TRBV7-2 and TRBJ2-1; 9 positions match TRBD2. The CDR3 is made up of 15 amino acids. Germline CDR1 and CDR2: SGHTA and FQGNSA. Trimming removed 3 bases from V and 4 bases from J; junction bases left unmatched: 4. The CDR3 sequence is CASSFSSGTYNEQFF. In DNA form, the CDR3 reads TGTGCCAGCAGCTTTTCTAGCGGGACGTACAATGAGCAGTTCTTC.

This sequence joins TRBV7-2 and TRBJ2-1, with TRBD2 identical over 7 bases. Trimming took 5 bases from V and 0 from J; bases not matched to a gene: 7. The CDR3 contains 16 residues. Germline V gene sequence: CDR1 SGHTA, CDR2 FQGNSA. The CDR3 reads CASSKGREYSYNEQFF. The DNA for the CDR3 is TGTGCCAGCAGCAAGGGGCGGGAGTACTCCTACAATGAGCAGTTCTTC.

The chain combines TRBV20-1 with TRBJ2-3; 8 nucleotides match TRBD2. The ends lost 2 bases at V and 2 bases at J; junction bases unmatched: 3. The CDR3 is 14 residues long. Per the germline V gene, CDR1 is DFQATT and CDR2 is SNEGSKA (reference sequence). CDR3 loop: CSARLGLDTDTQYF. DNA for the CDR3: TGCAGTGCTAGACTGGGACTAGACACAGATACGCAGTATTTT.

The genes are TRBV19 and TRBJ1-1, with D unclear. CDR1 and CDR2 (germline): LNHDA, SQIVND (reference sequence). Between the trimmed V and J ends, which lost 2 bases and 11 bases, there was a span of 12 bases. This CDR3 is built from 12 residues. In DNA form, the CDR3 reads TGTGCCAGTAGTATAAATTCCCGGTCGGCTTTCTTT. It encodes CASSINSRSAFF.

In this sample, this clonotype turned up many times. The CDR3 DNA reads TGTGCCAGCAGCTTAGGGACTAGCGGGATATCGTTCTCCTACAATGAGCAGTTCTTC. This encodes CASSLGTSGISFSYNEQFF. V is TRBV7-2 and J is TRBJ2-1; 12 bases are a match to TRBD2. V shed 1 base, J shed 0 bases, and the junction held 7 bases outside the gene matches. Germline CDR1 reads SGHTA; CDR2 reads FQGNSA. CDR3 length equals 19 residues.

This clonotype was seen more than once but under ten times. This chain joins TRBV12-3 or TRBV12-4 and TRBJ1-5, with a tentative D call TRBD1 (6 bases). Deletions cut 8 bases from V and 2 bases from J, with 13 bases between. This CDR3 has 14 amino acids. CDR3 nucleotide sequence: TGTGCCAGCCGGGGGACATCGGGCAATCAGCCCCAGCATTTT. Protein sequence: CASRGTSGNQPQHF.

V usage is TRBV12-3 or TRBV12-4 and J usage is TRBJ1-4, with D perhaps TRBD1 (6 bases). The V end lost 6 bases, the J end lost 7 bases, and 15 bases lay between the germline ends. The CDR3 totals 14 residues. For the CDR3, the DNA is TGTGCCAGCAGAGTGGCAGGGGCAGGTGAAAAACTGTTTTTT. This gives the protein CASRVAGAGEKLFF.

The CDR3 loop reads CASSPTEQGSSPLHF. The CDR3, as DNA: TGTGCCAGCAGCCCGACCGAGCAGGGGAGTTCACCCCTCCACTTT. The chain couples TRBV7-2 to TRBJ1-6; possibly TRBD1 for D (6 bases). The CDR3 covers 15 residues. Germline-derived CDR1 and CDR2 are SGHTA and FQGNSA. V was trimmed by 5 bases and J by 9 bases, leaving 17 bases between them.